This T cell receptor beta chain was sequenced in a study of neurological immune-mediated disorders. Whole-study results and caveats: No link was found between any clinical or MRI feature and the multiple sclerosis repertoire cluster.

Described time point: longitudinal time-point 2. The CDR3 runs to 16 residues. Germline CDR1 is SGHVS and CDR2 is FQNEAQ. The J segment lost 2 bases and the V segment lost 5 bases, leaving 11 bases of the junction unmatched. The cDNA was synthesized by 5'RACE incorporating 10-nucleotide random UMIs. TCRdb reprocessed the 5' RACE reads with MiXCR, giving one entry per CDR3 protein. The sample lists 70,000 to 90,000 distinct CDR3 sequences; 5% to 6.5% were seen once. This clonotype showed up many times. What it recognizes is unknown. The receptor comes from a woman in her sixties or seventies with multiple sclerosis. J is TRBJ2-5 and V is TRBV7-8; the match to TRBD2 covers 7 bases. Sequencing was done on a sample of PBMCs. The CDR3 here is CASSVGRLALQETQYF. The DNA for the CDR3 is TGTGCCAGCAGCGTAGGAAGACTAGCCCTACAAGAGACCCAGTACTTC.